This T cell receptor beta chain was captured by sequencing in a study of technical replicates of blood from several donors. Germline CDR1 is SGHVS and CDR2 is FQNEAQ. J gave up 4 bases and V 5 bases, and 12 bases lay outside the gene matches. This CDR3 contains 16 residues. Using immunoSEQ multiplex PCR, the repertoire was profiled, and TCRdb retains in-frame clones only, with some absent. This sample yields about 62,000 clones, of which roughly 86% are seen a single time; around 4.9% belongs to the top ten. This chain joins TRBV7-8 and TRBJ2-5; 8 bases agree with TRBD2. Sequencing was done on a sample of PBMCs. The clonotype comes from a human donor in good health. Some clones in this sample may be carry-over from other donors' samples. The CDR3 protein is CASSQFGGRSSETQYF. CDR3 DNA: TGTGCCAGCAGCCAATTTGGCGGGAGGAGTTCAGAGACCCAGTACTTC.